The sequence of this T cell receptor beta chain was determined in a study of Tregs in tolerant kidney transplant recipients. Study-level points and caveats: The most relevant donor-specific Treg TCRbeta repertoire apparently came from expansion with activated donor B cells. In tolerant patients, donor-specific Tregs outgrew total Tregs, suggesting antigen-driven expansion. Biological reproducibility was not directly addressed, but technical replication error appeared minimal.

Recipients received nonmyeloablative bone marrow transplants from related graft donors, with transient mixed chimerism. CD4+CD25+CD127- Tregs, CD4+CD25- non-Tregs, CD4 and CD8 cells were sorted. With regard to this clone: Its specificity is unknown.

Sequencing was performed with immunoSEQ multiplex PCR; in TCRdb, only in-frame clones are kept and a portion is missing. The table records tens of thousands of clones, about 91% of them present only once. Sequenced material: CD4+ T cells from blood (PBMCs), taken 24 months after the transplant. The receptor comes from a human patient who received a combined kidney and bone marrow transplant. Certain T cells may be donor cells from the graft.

CDR3 amino acids: CASSPGLASDTQYF. As DNA, the CDR3 is TGTGCCAGCAGCCCGGGACTAGCATCCGATACGCAGTATTTT. J is TRBJ2-3 and V is TRBV7-8; 9 bases line up with TRBD2. Per the germline V gene, CDR1 is SGHVS and CDR2 is FQNEAQ. This CDR3 has 14 residues. V trimming: 5 bases; J trimming: 6 bases; junction bases outside the gene matches: 6.